The source of this TCR beta chain is a study of beta chain features in type 1 diabetes. Stem cell-like memory, regulatory, central memory and naive CD4+ cells were sorted via CD45RO/CCR7/CD25/CD127/CD95/CD27. Each of the sorted populations had a purity greater than 98%. The trim removed 4 bases at V and 10 bases at J, leaving 12 bases unmatched. This CDR3 comprises 14 residues. Germline V CDR1 and CDR2: SQVTM, ANQGSEA. Since all of the isolated RNA was reverse transcribed, expressed TCRB transcripts were what got sequenced. Only in-frame clones appear in the TCRdb table, and some are missing; sequencing was by immunoSEQ multiplex PCR. The data contain roughly 260,000 clones, 11% of them singletons. In its sample, this clone was seen a few times. The antigen is undetermined. General study results and limits: Junctions at VDJ sites from type 1 diabetes patients had fewer insertions and more deletions. Type 1 diabetes patients had moderately but significantly shorter TCRB CDR3s in all four CD4+ subsets.

The source is a man aged 30-40 years with type 1 diabetes. Material for sequencing was naive CD4+ T cells from blood. The chain joins TRBV29-1 to TRBJ2-1; 8 nucleotides line up with TRBD1. The DNA of the CDR3 is TGCAGCGTTGGCCTGGGGACGAGGACAGGGGAGCAGTTCTTC. Translation: CSVGLGTRTGEQFF.